A single sample gave rise to the 14 T cell receptor beta chains below, sequenced in a study of blood T cells in healthy people across ages. A second 7 to 11 cycle PCR used barcoded and J-beta primers. TCRdb fed the 5' RACE reads into MiXCR, producing one record per CDR3 protein. The sample includes 600,000 to 650,000 distinct CDR3 sequences, under 70% seen only once; the top ten take approximately 40%. The sequencing input was blood. These receptors originate from a man between 60 and 75 years old in good health.

V is TRBV10-3 and J is TRBJ1-2, with 11 bases aligning to TRBD1. The CDR3 extends over 16 amino acids. CDR1 and CDR2 (germline): ENHRY, SYGVKD. J gave up 5 bases and V 0 bases, and 5 bases lay outside the gene matches. For the CDR3, the DNA is TGTGCCATCAGTGAGTCACGGACAGGGGGCTGGTATGGCTACACCTTC. It codes for CAISESRTGGWYGYTF.

The rearrangement links TRBV6-2 or TRBV6-3 to TRBJ2-5, with a weak D call TRBD1 (6 bases). The CDR3 spans 13 residues. V was cut by 8 bases and J by 7 bases, with 17 bases left in between. Looked up from germline, CDR1 is MNHEY and CDR2 is SVGEGT. The CDR3 DNA reads TGTGCCAGCCAGCCTACAGGGATGGGGACCCAGTACTTC. It codes for CASQPTGMGTQYF.

The V call is TRBV5-1, the J call TRBJ2-7; D gene unclear. The CDR3 loop spans 15 amino acids. The germline V gene has CDR1 SGHRS and CDR2 YFSETQ. Trimming cost V 3 bases and J 1 base, with 14 bases left between them. The CDR3 coding sequence is TGCGCCAGCAGCTCGGATCCGGGTCTATCCTACGAGCAGTACTTC. Amino acid sequence: CASSSDPGLSYEQYF.

The sample holds a few counts of this clonotype. The chain recombines TRBV5-6 with TRBJ1-2; D is undetermined. V dropped 2 bases and J dropped 7 bases, with 15 bases sitting between them. Germline CDR1 reads SGHDT; CDR2 reads YYEEEE. This CDR3 is built from 14 residues. DNA for the CDR3: TGTGCCAGCAGCTTCCCGGGGAGGGCCTCTGGCTACACCTTC. It translates to CASSFPGRASGYTF.

This clonotype was detected only a few times. The J gene is TRBJ2-7, the V gene TRBV6-1; D is uncertain. CDR1 is MNHNS and CDR2 is SASEGT in the germline V gene. There are 12 residues in the CDR3. The V and J ends lost 6 bases and 2 bases respectively, with 8 bases between them. This chain's CDR3 is CASSNPTYEQYF. The CDR3 bases are TGTGCCAGCAGCAACCCCACCTACGAGCAGTACTTC.

The rearrangement joins TRBV28 to TRBJ2-3; D remains ambiguous. The CDR3 has 16 residues. Germline V gene sequence: CDR1 MDHEN, CDR2 SYDVKM. Trimming took 6 bases from V and 1 from J, leaving 17 bases between them. The CDR3 is CASSSPGRVGTDTQYF. The CDR3 DNA sequence: TGTGCCAGCAGCAGTCCGGGTAGGGTTGGCACAGATACGCAGTATTTT.

This clonotype was detected once. A junction end diverges from the germline sequence, so it may reflect a read error. The chain uses TRBV7-2 and TRBJ1-4; TRBD1 agrees at 8 bases. Per germline, CDR1 SGHTA and CDR2 FQGNSA. The CDR3 length is 15 residues. The CDR3 here is CVSSLQGEANEKLFF. CDR3 DNA: TGTGTCAGCAGCTTACAGGGGGAGGCTAATGAAAAACTGTTTTTT.

The chain has TRBV27 and TRBJ1-5; no definite D call. The V and J ends lost 3 bases and 3 bases respectively, with 12 bases between them. Per germline, CDR1 MNHEY and CDR2 SMNVEV (reference sequence). This CDR3 has 15 amino acids. The CDR3 nucleotides read TGTGCCAGCAGTTTCCTGCATAGGGTCAATCAGCCCCAGCATTTT. It is translated as CASSFLHRVNQPQHF.

This clonotype was seen only a few times. The chain recombines TRBV27 with TRBJ1-2, with 7 nucleotides matching TRBD1. V gave up 5 bases and J gave up 2 bases; unmatched junction bases: 5. The germline CDR1 and CDR2 sequences are MNHEY and SMNVEV (reference sequence). The CDR3 totals 14 residues. The DNA of the CDR3 is TGTGCCAGCAGTGCCGCGGGACAGAACTATGGCTACACCTTC. Translating gives CASSAAGQNYGYTF.

The V gene is TRBV5-1, the J gene TRBJ2-1; 9 nucleotides line up with TRBD1. This CDR3 has 19 residues. The ends lost 0 bases at V and 7 bases at J; junction bases unmatched: 17. Germline V lookup: CDR1 SGHRS, CDR2 YFSETQ. In DNA, the CDR3 is TGCGCCAGCAGCTTGGTACGAGGTGATTGGGAGACAGGGGGGAATGAGCAGTTCTTC. Protein sequence: CASSLVRGDWETGGNEQFF.

The J gene is TRBJ2-3, the V gene TRBV7-8; TRBD2 matches at 9 bases. CDR1 is SGHVS and CDR2 is FQNEAQ in the germline V gene. This CDR3 is 15 amino acids long. After removal of 5 bases from V and 4 bases from J, the junction contained 7 bases not matched to a gene. The CDR3 here is CASSLAGGLPDTQYF. CDR3 in DNA: TGTGCCAGCAGCCTCGCGGGGGGGCTACCAGATACGCAGTATTTT.

The chain joins TRBV20-1 to TRBJ2-7; D tentatively fits TRBD1 or TRBD2 (5 bases each). The CDR3 extends over 13 amino acids. Germline V lookup: CDR1 DFQATT, CDR2 SNEGSKA (reference sequence). Trimming left V 1 base short and J 3 bases short, with 10 bases between. The CDR3 DNA reads TGCAGTGCTAGAGGGGACGGTGTCTACGAGCAGTACTTC. It specifies CSARGDGVYEQYF.

This clonotype has just a few counts. The rearrangement joins TRBV5-5 to TRBJ2-3; 11 bases map to TRBD2. Per germline, CDR1 SGHKS and CDR2 YYEKEE (reference sequence). This CDR3 has 17 amino acids. V shed 2 bases and J 4 bases; nucleotides not matched to a gene: 9. CDR3 sequence: CASSLELAGANPDTQYF. DNA of the CDR3: TGTGCCAGCAGCTTAGAACTAGCGGGGGCCAACCCAGATACGCAGTATTTT.

There are a few counts of this clonotype. The chain couples TRBV13 to TRBJ2-7; 10 nucleotides agree with TRBD1. The germline V gene has CDR1 PRHDT and CDR2 FYEKMQ (reference sequence). V shed 8 bases, J shed 6 bases, and the junction held 10 bases outside the gene matches. The CDR3 runs 14 residues. DNA for the CDR3: TGTGCCAGCGCTCCAGGGACAGGGGCTTCCGAGCAGTACTTC. Its translation: CASAPGTGASEQYF.